This TCR beta chain was captured by sequencing in a study of T-cell reconstitution after alpha-beta-depleted transplantation in children. Germline V CDR1 and CDR2: SGHRS, YFSETQ. Trimming cost V 4 bases and J 5 bases; bases outside gene matches: 14. The CDR3 contains 17 residues. This clonotype was detected only a few times. Preparation of the TCRbeta library used unique molecular identifiers. Via MiXCR, TCRdb re-called the PCR reads, giving one row per CDR3 protein. The sample shows around 600,000 distinct CDR3 sequences, roughly 10% of them seen only once. The chain is built from TRBV5-1 and TRBJ2-7; TRBD2 matches 11 bases. The material was PBMCs from the stem cell graft donor, obtained from the stem cell graft. This receptor was identified in a human donor who donated a stem cell graft to a child with acute myeloid leukemia. CDR3 sequence: CASSGDSLAGGGHEQYF. In nucleotides, the CDR3 is TGCGCCAGCAGCGGCGACAGTTTAGCGGGAGGGGGCCACGAGCAGTACTTC.